Following are 9 T cell receptor beta chains from one sample sequenced in a study of T-cell reconstitution after alpha-beta-depleted transplantation in children. For TCRbeta, the library was prepared with unique molecular identifiers. TCRdb analysed the PCR reads with MiXCR anew, one entry per CDR3 protein. Of around 340,000 distinct CDR3 sequences detected, about 14% appear once; the ten largest clones hold about 4%. The sequencing used PBMCs, collected from the stem cell graft. The receptors here all came from a human donor who donated a stem cell graft to a child with Fanconi anemia.

V gene TRBV6-2 or TRBV6-3 combines with J gene TRBJ2-3; TRBD2 matches at 10 bases. V gave up 8 bases and J gave up 2 bases; unmatched junction bases: 7. Per the germline V gene, CDR1 is MNHEY and CDR2 is SVGEGT. This CDR3 spans 15 amino acids. This CDR3 reads CASGLAGGHTDTQYF. For the CDR3, the DNA is TGTGCCAGCGGCTTAGCGGGGGGTCACACAGATACGCAGTATTTT.

This clonotype occurred many times. The chain is built from TRBV29-1 and TRBJ2-5, with 7 bases matching TRBD1. V lost 6 bases, J lost 5 bases, and 6 bases stayed unmatched. Germline CDR1 is SQVTM and CDR2 is ANQGSEA. The CDR3 contains 12 residues. The CDR3 protein is CSVPTGSETQYF. In nucleotides, the CDR3 is TGCAGCGTCCCGACAGGGAGTGAGACCCAGTACTTC.

The chain joins TRBV6-2 or TRBV6-3 to TRBJ2-7; the match to TRBD1 covers 8 bases. This CDR3 contains 14 residues. V lost 4 bases to trimming and J lost 3 bases; unmatched junction nucleotides: 5. In germline, CDR1 is MNHEY, CDR2 SVGEGT. The CDR3 DNA reads TGTGCCAGCAGTTCCCAGGGGGCAGTCTACGAGCAGTACGTC. Translation gives CASSSQGAVYEQYV.

This clonotype was counted ten times or more. This chain connects TRBV30 to TRBJ2-1; D is possibly TRBD2 (5 bases). The CDR3 totals 14 residues. The ends were cut back, 3 bases at V and 0 bases at J, with 9 bases in the middle. The germline V gene has CDR1 GTSNPN and CDR2 SVGIG (reference sequence). The chain's CDR3 is CAWRKAGSYNEQFF. The CDR3 DNA is TGTGCCTGGAGGAAGGCGGGCTCCTACAATGAGCAGTTCTTC. Full variable domain (missing parts from reference TRBV30 and TRBJ2-1): SQTIHQWPATLVQPVGSPLSLECTVEGTSNPNLYWYRQAAGRGLQLLFYSVGIGQISSEVPQNLSASRPQDRQFILSSKKLLLSDSGFYLCAWRKAGSYNEQFFGPGTRLTVL.

The genes are TRBV4-3 and TRBJ1-3, with unresolved D. This CDR3 is 17 amino acids long. The germline gives CDR1 LGHNA, CDR2 YSLEER. The V gene lost 4 bases and the J gene lost 0 bases, with 16 bases spanning the gap. In DNA form, the CDR3 reads TGCGCCAGCAGCCGAGGACGAGTAGGTAGCTCTGGAAACACCATATATTTT. Translated: CASSRGRVGSSGNTIYF.

The rearrangement joins TRBV4-3 to TRBJ2-1; the match to TRBD2 covers 8 bases. This CDR3 comprises 16 residues. V was pared by 0 bases and J by 2 bases, with 3 bases of the junction left unmatched. The germline V gene encodes CDR1 LGHNA and CDR2 YSLEER. The CDR3 spells CASSQDTAGAYNEQFF. The CDR3 coding sequence is TGCGCCAGCAGCCAAGATACAGCGGGGGCCTACAATGAGCAGTTCTTC.

In DNA, the CDR3 is TGTGCCAGCAGCTTATTCGGCACTAGCGGGGGGGGCACAGATACGCAGTATTTT. This gives the protein CASSLFGTSGGGTDTQYF. The chain links TRBV11-2 to TRBJ2-3; 13 nucleotides line up with TRBD2. Germline CDR1 is SGHAT and CDR2 is FQNNGV. V lost 2 bases, J lost 1 base, and 6 bases stayed unmatched. This CDR3 is built from 18 residues.

This clonotype was detected many times. The chain employs TRBV5-6 and TRBJ2-1; possibly TRBD1 for D (6 bases). This CDR3 region has 15 residues. V was pared by 2 bases and J by 0 bases, with 9 bases between. Germline V gene data show CDR1 as SGHDT and CDR2 as YYEEEE. The CDR3: CASSFGTISYNEQFF. The CDR3 nucleotides are TGTGCCAGCAGCTTCGGGACAATCTCCTACAATGAGCAGTTCTTC.

CDR3 coding DNA: TGTGCCACCAGCAGAGACCCTAATGAAAAACTGTTTTTT. This sequence encodes CATSRDPNEKLFF. V usage is TRBV15 and J usage is TRBJ1-4; no clear D gene. The CDR3 loop spans 13 amino acids. Germline V lookup: CDR1 LNHNV, CDR2 YYDKDF (reference sequence). V lost 0 bases to trimming and J lost 3 bases, with 2 bases between them.